This TCR beta chain was observed in a study of blood T cells in healthy people across ages. The use of a sample-barcoded 5' primer and a J-beta primer mix characterized a second PCR of roughly 6 to 11 cycles. TCRdb re-derived calls from the 5' RACE reads in MiXCR, one entry per CDR3 protein. Found here are under 2,000,000 distinct CDR3 sequences, 49% of them singletons; the top ten hold roughly 2.1%. The length of the CDR3 is 14 residues. Germline CDR1 and CDR2: MNHNS and SASEGT. The J segment lost 5 bases and the V segment lost 6 bases, leaving 5 bases of the junction unmatched. Sequences were obtained from blood. The chain couples TRBV6-1 to TRBJ2-5, with 11 bases matching TRBD1. The receptor was derived from a woman in her 40s in good health. In DNA form, the CDR3 reads TGTGCCAGCAGCAGGACAGGGGGCATGGAGACCCAGTACTTC. It translates to CASSRTGGMETQYF.